Below, 14 T cell receptor beta chains from the same sample are listed, as sequenced in a study of blood T cell repertoires in COVID-19. Profiled with immunoSEQ multiplex PCR; TCRdb holds only in-frame clones, not every one. The profile covers about 210,000 clones, with about 91% appearing a single time and 2% to 2.5% taken by the ten largest. Material for sequencing was PBMCs or T cells enriched from blood (not recorded which). The receptor source for this set is a middle-aged woman with acute COVID-19.

The chain recombines TRBV24-1 with TRBJ2-1, with D hard to call. Trimming took 7 bases from V and 5 from J, leaving 11 bases between them. Germline CDR1 and CDR2: KGHDR and SFDVKD. The CDR3 is made up of 13 amino acids. CDR3 residues: CATSSFSHNEQFF. In nucleotides, the CDR3 is TGTGCCACCAGCAGTTTCAGTCACAATGAGCAGTTCTTC.

The chain links TRBV25-1 to TRBJ2-6, with TRBD2 as a possible D gene (6 bases). Trimming cost V 8 bases and J 0 bases, with 17 bases left between them. The CDR3 consists of 17 residues. Germline lookup yields CDR1 MGHDK and CDR2 SYGVNS. CDR3 sequence: CASAVQGGASGANVLTF. CDR3 coding DNA: TGTGCCAGCGCAGTGCAGGGAGGTGCCTCTGGGGCCAACGTCCTGACTTTC.

The chain links TRBV29-1 to TRBJ2-1, with TRBD2 as a possible D gene (5 bases). The CDR3 length is 14 residues. The V and J ends lost 8 bases and 5 bases respectively, with 19 bases between them. Looked up from germline, CDR1 is SQVTM and CDR2 is ANQGSEA. CDR3 DNA sequence: TGCAGCTCGTACGAATCCGGGATCAACAATGAGCAGTTCTTC. Protein: CSSYESGINNEQFF.

The V gene is TRBV5-4, the J gene TRBJ2-3; 9 nucleotides align to TRBD2. Trimming removed 7 bases from V and 0 bases from J; junction bases left unmatched: 9. In germline, CDR1 is SGHNT, CDR2 YYREEE (reference sequence). There are 16 residues in the CDR3. CDR3 sequence reads: CASPPRLADSTDTQYF. CDR3 in DNA: TGTGCCAGCCCCCCTCGACTAGCGGATAGCACAGATACGCAGTATTTT.

The CDR3 sequence is CASSQGRRADYNEQFF. The CDR3 DNA sequence: TGCGCCAGCAGCCAAGGACGGCGGGCTGATTACAATGAGCAGTTCTTC. V gene TRBV4-3 combines with J gene TRBJ2-1; D may be TRBD2 (5 bases). Between the trimmed V and J ends, which lost 1 base and 4 bases, there was a span of 14 bases. Germline CDR1 is LGHNA and CDR2 is YSLEER. This CDR3 contains 16 residues.

The gene calls are TRBV5-1 and TRBJ2-5; D not resolved. The CDR3 spans 12 residues. The germline gives CDR1 SGHRS, CDR2 YFSETQ. Trimming stripped 7 bases from V and 2 bases from J, with 9 bases between. The CDR3 loop reads CASHDGQETQYF. The CDR3 DNA reads as TGCGCCAGCCATGACGGGCAAGAGACCCAGTACTTC. Filled out from reference TRBV5-1 and TRBJ2-5, the complete variable domain reads KAGVTQTPRYLIKTRGQQVTLSCSPISGHRSVSWYQQTPGQGLQFLFEYFSETQRNKGNFPGRFSGRQFSNSRSEMNVSTLELGDSALYLCASHDGQETQYFGPGTRLLVL.

There are a few counts of this clone. The V and J genes are TRBV5-1 and TRBJ2-2, with 7 bases lining up with TRBD2. J gave up 4 bases and V 4 bases, and 7 bases lay outside the gene matches. This CDR3 spans 15 amino acids. Germline V gene sequence: CDR1 SGHRS, CDR2 YFSETQ. The CDR3 sequence is CASSAWTSGTGELFF. The CDR3 nucleotides read TGCGCCAGCAGCGCATGGACTAGTGGCACCGGGGAGCTGTTTTTT.

This clone was seen a single time. The rearrangement joins TRBV18 to TRBJ1-4; tentatively, D is TRBD1 (5 bases). Trimming left V 0 bases short and J 0 bases short, with 11 bases between. The CDR3 is 17 residues long. Germline V gene data show CDR1 as KGHSH and CDR2 as LQKENI. The CDR3 loop reads CASSPPGRGATNEKLFF. The CDR3 DNA reads as TGTGCCAGCTCACCACCGGGAAGGGGCGCAACTAATGAAAAACTGTTTTTT.

The chain uses TRBV6-5 and TRBJ1-5; D is unclear. CDR3 length equals 15 residues. CDR1 is MNHEY, CDR2 SVGAGI, per germline. Trimming took 6 bases from V and 2 from J, leaving 14 bases between them. CDR3 DNA sequence: TGTGCCAGCAGAAACGGCGGGTTAGGCAATCAGCCCCAGCATTTT. Translation: CASRNGGLGNQPQHF.

The table lists this clone with a few counts. The CDR3 DNA reads TGTGCCAGCAGCATGACAGGGCTGGGGACTGAAGCTTTCTTT. It yields the protein CASSMTGLGTEAFF. The rearrangement links TRBV2 to TRBJ1-1; 7 nucleotides line up with TRBD1. Germline CDR1 SNHLY, CDR2 FYNNEI. CDR3 size: 14 residues. V shed 6 bases and J 5 bases; nucleotides not matched to a gene: 9.

The rearrangement links TRBV3-1 (or the pseudogene TRBV3-2) to TRBJ1-5, with D maybe TRBD1 (6 bases). CDR1 and CDR2 (germline): LGHDT, YNNKEL (reference sequence). The CDR3 loop spans 15 amino acids. Trimming stripped 4 bases from V and 0 bases from J, with 10 bases between. The CDR3 region is CASSLNRDSNQPQHF. The CDR3 region has the DNA TGTGCCAGCAGCCTGAACAGGGATAGCAATCAGCCCCAGCATTTT.

This rearrangement joins TRBV7-2 to TRBJ1-2; 8 bases line up with TRBD1. The germline CDR1 and CDR2 sequences are SGHTA and FQGNSA. V was clipped by 5 bases and J by 4 bases; unmatched bases: 3. This CDR3 spans 13 amino acids. CDR3 in amino acids: CASSPGQGYGYTF. The CDR3 bases are TGTGCCAGCAGCCCCGGACAGGGCTATGGCTACACCTTC.

The V gene is TRBV24-1, the J gene TRBJ2-1; 10 bases are shared with TRBD2. CDR1 and CDR2 (germline): KGHDR, SFDVKD. J gave up 12 bases and V 7 bases, and 8 bases lay outside the gene matches. This CDR3 region has 13 residues. CDR3 nucleotide sequence: TGTGCCACCAGGGCTAGCGGGAGCGCCTCGCAGTTCTTC. This codes for CATRASGSASQFF.

This clone was counted a single time. V gene TRBV5-6 combines with J gene TRBJ1-5, with D perhaps TRBD1 (5 bases). With 0 bases removed from V and 1 base from J, the gap between germline ends came to 14 bases. There are 17 residues in the CDR3. Germline V gives CDR1 SGHDT, CDR2 YYEEEE. CDR3 amino acids: CASSLGGIGVSNQPQHF. In DNA form, the CDR3 reads TGTGCCAGCAGCTTGGGGGGAATAGGGGTGAGCAATCAGCCCCAGCATTTT. Using reference TRBV5-6 and TRBJ1-5 for the parts outside the CDR3, the full variable domain is DAGVTQSPTHLIKTRGQQVTLRCSPKSGHDTVSWYQQALGQGPQFIFQYYEEEERQRGNFPDRFSGHQFPNYSSELNVNALLLGDSALYLCASSLGGIGVSNQPQHFGDGTRLSIL.